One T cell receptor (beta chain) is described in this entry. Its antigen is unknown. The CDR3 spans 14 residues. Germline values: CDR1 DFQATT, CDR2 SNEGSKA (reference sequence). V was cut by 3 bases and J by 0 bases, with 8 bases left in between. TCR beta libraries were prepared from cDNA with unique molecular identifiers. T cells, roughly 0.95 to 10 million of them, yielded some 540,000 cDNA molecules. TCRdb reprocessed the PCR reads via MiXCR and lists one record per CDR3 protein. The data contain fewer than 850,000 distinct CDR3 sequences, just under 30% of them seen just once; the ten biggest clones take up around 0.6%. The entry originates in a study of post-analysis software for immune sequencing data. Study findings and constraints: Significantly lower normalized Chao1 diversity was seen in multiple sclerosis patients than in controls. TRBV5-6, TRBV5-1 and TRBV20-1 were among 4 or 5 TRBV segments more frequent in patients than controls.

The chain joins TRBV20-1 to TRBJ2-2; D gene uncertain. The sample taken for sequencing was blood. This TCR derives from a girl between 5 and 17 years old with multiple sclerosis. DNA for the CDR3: TGCAGTGCTAGGGCCGCTACGAACACCGGGGAGCTGTTTTTT. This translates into CSARAATNTGELFF.